The clone carrying this T cell receptor beta chain was detected many times. Its antigen is undetermined. The study recruited hyperthyroidism patients aged 18 to 65 who were newly diagnosed, under 2 months' duration. No donor had other autoimmune disease, uncontrolled infection, pregnancy or lactation. This sample was included in a study of Graves' ophthalmopathy and Graves' hyperthyroidism. From RNA, the CDR3 regions of TCR beta chains were amplified and sequenced. After a first-round RT-PCR with HTBI primers, a second-round multiplex PCR was run. TCRdb recomputed calls from the multiplex PCR reads with MiXCR, one row per CDR3 protein. The table has just over 600,000 distinct CDR3 sequences, around a fifth seen once. Looked up from germline, CDR1 is SGHAT and CDR2 is FQDESV (reference sequence). Trimming shortened V by 4 bases and J by 4 bases, and 13 bases separated the two germline ends. The CDR3 covers 14 residues.

Regarding the study as a whole: In blood, most expanded thyroid clonotypes above 0.001 frequency were also detected. Separation of ophthalmopathy from stable hyperthyroidism was achieved by a 13-signature model, at around 88% sensitivity and 81.08% specificity.

The receptor was isolated from a woman aged 18-29 years with stable Graves' hyperthyroidism. Some clones in this sample may be carry-over from other donors' samples. Sequenced input: peripheral blood. This chain joins TRBV11-1 and TRBJ1-2, with D unclear. The DNA of the CDR3 is TGTGCCAGCAGCTCGGAATGGACTCCCTATGGCTACACCTTC. Its translation: CASSSEWTPYGYTF.